This T cell receptor (beta chain) appears in the sequencing data of a study of monozygotic twins with inflammatory bowel disease. TCRdb reanalyzed the 5' RACE reads, giving one entry per CDR3 protein sequence and no DNA. This sample's table has tens of thousands of distinct CDR3 sequences. CDR1 is ENHRY, CDR2 SYGVKD, per germline. CDR3 length equals 15 residues. The rearrangement joins TRBV10-3 to TRBJ2-1; TCRdb picks TRBD2, but there is no DNA to check that call. Sequencing was performed on blood. The TCR sequence derives from a human donor with ulcerative colitis or Crohn's disease, or a healthy co-twin of an affected twin (not recorded which). The CDR3 is CAISEPGLAYNEQFF.